The 29 T cell receptor beta chains presented below share a single source sample, sequenced in a study of T-cell reconstitution after alpha-beta-depleted transplantation in children (dated by TCRdb to the mid-2010s). The method behind the library was PCR. The data were produced on an Illumina HiSeq 2500. TCR library preparation used molecular barcoding, with unique molecular identifiers applied to normalize quantification of the TCRbeta repertoire. TCRdb reran the public reads through fastp at Q25 and MiXCR, keeping productive beta chains. Entries are consolidated by CDR3 protein sequence, retaining the most common genes and DNA. The sample has about 610,000 distinct CDR3 sequences on record, roughly 10% of them singletons. About 4% of the sample is taken by the ten largest. The sample in question was PBMCs from the stem cell graft donor, obtained from the stem cell graft. The origin of the receptors is a human donor who donated a stem cell graft to a child with acute myeloid leukemia.

This clonotype was counted a few times. The genes are TRBV2 and TRBJ2-2, with TRBD1 matching 10 bases. The ends lost 7 bases at V and 4 bases at J; junction bases unmatched: 6. CDR3 length: 15 residues. CDR1 and CDR2 (germline): SNHLY, FYNNEI. Here the CDR3 reads CASKGTGAFTGELFF. CDR3 coding DNA: TGTGCCAGCAAGGGGACAGGGGCTTTCACCGGGGAGCTGTTTTTT.

Many counts were recorded for this clonotype. CDR3 in DNA: TGTGCCAGCAGCTTAGGTCGCAGTGAGGCTGGTGGAAACACCATATATTTT. It codes for CASSLGRSEAGGNTIYF. The chain joins TRBV7-6 to TRBJ1-3; D is ambiguous. The CDR3 sequence is 17 residues long. V was shortened by 1 base and J by 3 bases, with 16 bases between the two germline ends. From germline, CDR1 is SGHVS and CDR2 FNYEAQ. The whole variable domain, remainder taken from reference TRBV7-6 and TRBJ1-3, is GAGVSQSPRYKVTKRGQDVALRCDPISGHVSLYWYRQALGQGPEFLTYFNYEAQQDKSGLPNDRFSAERPEGSISTLTIQRTEQRDSAMYRCASSLGRSEAGGNTIYFGEGSWLTVV.

This clonotype was observed a few times. The chain uses TRBV6-5 and TRBJ1-5; tentatively, D is TRBD1 (6 bases). Germline CDR1 is MNHEY and CDR2 is SVGAGI. V lost 1 base to trimming and J lost 6 bases, with 13 bases between them. This CDR3 is built from 15 residues. CDR3 region: CASSYYGGPGQPQHF. CDR3 coding DNA: TGTGCCAGCAGTTACTACGGGGGGCCGGGTCAGCCCCAGCATTTT.

In this sample, this clonotype turned up many times. The chain joins TRBV20-1 to TRBJ2-1; D unclear. The CDR3 has 10 residues. Looked up from germline, CDR1 is DFQATT and CDR2 is SNEGSKA (reference sequence). V was clipped by 4 bases and J by 7 bases, with 5 bases between them. The CDR3 protein is CSANHNEQFF. CDR3 nucleotide sequence: TGCAGTGCTAATCATAATGAGCAGTTCTTC.

The chain couples TRBV4-2 to TRBJ2-1, with D perhaps matching TRBD2 (6 bases). With 4 bases removed from V and 2 bases from J, the gap between germline ends came to 21 bases. In germline, CDR1 is LGHNA, CDR2 YNFKEQ. This CDR3 is built from 18 residues. CDR3 in amino acids: CASSLGWVGGRTYNEQFF. DNA of the CDR3: TGTGCCAGCAGCCTAGGATGGGTGGGAGGTCGTACCTACAATGAGCAGTTCTTC.

The chain recombines TRBV27 with TRBJ1-4; 7 bases are shared with TRBD1. J was trimmed by 7 bases and V by 0 bases; bases with no gene match: 5. This CDR3 is built from 15 residues. Germline assignment: CDR1 MNHEY and CDR2 SMNVEV (reference sequence). In DNA, the CDR3 is TGTGCCAGCAGTTTATCCAGGGGGAGGGGTGAAAAACTGTTTTTT. Translation: CASSLSRGRGEKLFF.

This clonotype has at least ten counts. The chain combines TRBV9 with TRBJ2-1, with D possibly TRBD2 on 5 matching bases. V was shortened by 3 bases and J by 0 bases, with 10 bases between the two germline ends. Germline-derived CDR1 and CDR2 are SGDLS and YYNGEE. There are 15 residues in the CDR3. DNA of the CDR3: TGTGCCAGCAGCGGCATGGGGAGCTCCTACAATGAGCAGTTCTTC. This translates into CASSGMGSSYNEQFF.

The chain uses TRBV28 and TRBJ1-2, with D uncertain. CDR3 length equals 11 residues. Trimming shortened V by 4 bases and J by 8 bases, and 8 bases separated the two germline ends. Germline-derived CDR1 and CDR2 are MDHEN and SYDVKM. CDR3 DNA: TGTGCCAGCAGTTCCCGACGGGGCTACACCTTC. Its translation: CASSSRRGYTF.

CDR3 region: CASSYGGGSFEQYF. CDR3 sequence (DNA): TGTGCCAGCAGTTACGGAGGTGGGAGCTTCGAGCAGTACTTC. V gene TRBV6-5 combines with J gene TRBJ2-7; perhaps TRBD2 as D (5 bases). The V gene's germline CDR1 is MNHEY and CDR2 SVGAGI. Trimming stripped 2 bases from V and 6 bases from J, with 14 bases between. The CDR3 consists of 14 residues.

This chain joins TRBV5-5 and TRBJ2-5; D is unclear. V was shortened by 3 bases and J by 1 base, with 7 bases between the two germline ends. Looked up from germline, CDR1 is SGHKS and CDR2 is YYEKEE (reference sequence). The CDR3 loop spans 13 amino acids. The DNA of the CDR3 is TGTGCCAGCAGCTCGGCCGGCCAAGAGACCCAGTACTTC. Translating gives CASSSAGQETQYF.

This clonotype was recorded many times. This chain links TRBV20-1 with TRBJ2-5; 11 bases match TRBD2. J lost 2 bases, V lost 0 bases, and 11 bases had no gene match. The CDR3 consists of 18 residues. Germline V gene lookup returns CDR1 DFQATT and CDR2 SNEGSKA (reference sequence). CDR3 protein: CSARDRGLAVLPQETQYF. DNA for the CDR3: TGCAGTGCTAGAGATAGGGGACTAGCGGTTCTACCACAAGAGACCCAGTACTTC.

In its sample, this clonotype was seen a few times. This chain joins TRBV15 and TRBJ2-1; the D gene could be TRBD1 or TRBD2 (5 bases each). CDR1 LNHNV and CDR2 YYDKDF come from the germline V gene (reference sequence). The CDR3 runs to 17 residues. Trimming removed 0 bases from V and 9 bases from J, with 21 bases in between. The CDR3 protein is CATSRERPGAPASEQFF. DNA of the CDR3: TGTGCCACCAGCAGAGAACGGCCCGGGGCACCGGCTAGTGAGCAGTTCTTC.

This chain joins TRBV30 and TRBJ2-1, with 7 bases fitting TRBD2. Trimming removed 2 bases from V and 9 bases from J; junction bases left unmatched: 4. This CDR3 spans 12 amino acids. Looked up from germline, CDR1 is GTSNPN and CDR2 is SVGIG (reference sequence). The CDR3 coding sequence is TGTGCCTGGAGTTCCGGGGGGTCTGAGCAGTTCTTC. It specifies CAWSSGGSEQFF.

This chain connects TRBV12-3 or TRBV12-4 to TRBJ2-3, with D unclear. The CDR3 has 17 amino acids. V lost 1 base and J lost 1, with 15 bases in between. The CDR3 loop reads CASSLGRAFPGTDTQYF. The DNA for the CDR3 is TGTGCCAGCAGTTTAGGCCGGGCCTTCCCAGGCACAGATACGCAGTATTTT.

This clonotype was counted between two and nine times. The chain combines TRBV7-2 with TRBJ2-7, with D uncertain. The germline V gene has CDR1 SGHTA and CDR2 FQGNSA. Trimming removed 5 bases from V and 0 bases from J, with 8 bases in between. The CDR3 is 13 residues long. CDR3 protein: CASSPRASYEQYF. For the CDR3, the DNA is TGTGCCAGCAGCCCCCGAGCCTCCTACGAGCAGTACTTC.

This rearrangement joins TRBV29-1 to TRBJ2-2; D could derive from TRBD1 or TRBD2 (5 bases each). The CDR3 totals 14 residues. CDR1 and CDR2 from the germline V gene are SQVTM and ANQGSEA. V was shortened by 3 bases and J by 6 bases, with 14 bases between the two germline ends. CDR3 loop: CSVEGVRGAGELFF. The CDR3 DNA follows: TGCAGCGTTGAGGGGGTGAGGGGAGCCGGGGAGCTGTTTTTT.

The chain recombines TRBV29-1 with TRBJ1-1; 8 bases map to TRBD1. Looked up from germline, CDR1 is SQVTM and CDR2 is ANQGSEA. This CDR3 contains 13 residues. Germline trimming cut 6 bases from V and 3 bases from J; bases unmatched to any gene: 6. CDR3 DNA sequence: TGCAGCGTCCTTGGGACAGGACACACTGAAGCTTTCTTT. It is translated as CSVLGTGHTEAFF.

The rearrangement links TRBV29-1 to TRBJ2-6, with TRBD1 matching 7 bases. This CDR3 contains 14 residues. Germline V CDR1 and CDR2: SQVTM, ANQGSEA. The V gene end was trimmed by 3 bases and the J gene end by 2 bases; junction bases not matched to a gene: 1. CDR3 in DNA: TGCAGCGTTGAGCAGGGGGCTGGGGCCAACGTCCTGACTTTC. Protein: CSVEQGAGANVLTF.

Here the CDR3 DNA reads TGTGCCTGGGGGGACAGACCCTACGAGCAGTACTTC. Translation gives CAWGDRPYEQYF. The chain has TRBV30 and TRBJ2-7; 7 bases are a match to TRBD1. The CDR3 contains 12 residues. Losses at the gene ends were 5 bases for V and 2 bases for J; bases not matched to a gene: 3. Germline loops: CDR1 GTSNPN, CDR2 SVGIG (reference sequence).

The table lists this clonotype with a few counts. This rearrangement joins TRBV29-1 to TRBJ2-7; 10 bases match TRBD2. Germline CDR1 and CDR2: SQVTM and ANQGSEA. With 5 bases clipped from V and 0 bases from J, the junction kept 10 bases outside the gene matches. The CDR3 extends over 16 amino acids. The CDR3 region is CSVLVAGGSFSYEQYF. As DNA, the CDR3 is TGCAGCGTTCTAGTAGCGGGAGGCTCCTTCTCCTACGAGCAGTACTTC.

This clonotype was observed a handful of times. The rearrangement joins TRBV3-1 to TRBJ2-1; 8 bases fit TRBD2. Germline V gene sequence: CDR1 LGHDT, CDR2 YNNKEL (reference sequence). CDR3 size: 18 residues. V shed 1 base, J shed 3 bases, and the junction held 11 bases outside the gene matches. CDR3: CASSQVFSGKSVYNEQFF. The CDR3 coding sequence is TGTGCCAGCAGCCAAGTATTTAGCGGGAAAAGCGTCTACAATGAGCAGTTCTTC.

This clonotype appeared a few times. The gene calls are TRBV15 and TRBJ2-4; 10 bases are a match to TRBD1. The CDR3 has 19 amino acids. Per germline, CDR1 LNHNV and CDR2 YYDKDF (reference sequence). J was trimmed by 0 bases and V by 4 bases; bases with no gene match: 12. CDR3 amino acids: CATSKLTGTGDVAKNIQYF. The CDR3 region has the DNA TGTGCCACCAGCAAATTAACCGGGACAGGGGACGTAGCCAAAAACATTCAGTACTTC.

In its sample, this clonotype was seen many times. The chain couples TRBV2 to TRBJ2-5; 9 nucleotides align to TRBD1. In germline, CDR1 is SNHLY, CDR2 FYNNEI. Trimming removed 3 bases from V and 1 base from J; junction bases left unmatched: 0. The CDR3 is 14 amino acids. CDR3 DNA sequence: TGTGCCAGCAGTGAGACAGGGGGCCAAGAGACCCAGTACTTC. As protein: CASSETGGQETQYF.

This clonotype has at least ten counts. The genes are TRBV20-1 and TRBJ1-6; TRBD1 aligns across 7 bases. CDR3 length: 14 amino acids. The V segment lost 0 bases and the J segment 9 bases; nucleotides outside the gene matches: 5. Germline loops: CDR1 DFQATT, CDR2 SNEGSKA (reference sequence). The CDR3 DNA sequence: TGCAGTGCTAGAGATACAGGGGTGGGTTCACCCCTCCACTTT. This codes for CSARDTGVGSPLHF.

This clonotype has a count of ten or more. The chain couples TRBV6-5 to TRBJ1-2; D is perhaps TRBD1 (6 bases). Trimming stripped 5 bases from V and 3 bases from J, with 10 bases between. The CDR3 covers 13 residues. In germline, CDR1 is MNHEY, CDR2 SVGAGI. CDR3 DNA: TGTGCCAGCAGTACCCGACAGGACTATGGCTACACCTTC. Translated: CASSTRQDYGYTF.

The V and J genes are TRBV29-1 and TRBJ1-5; D remains unclear. V lost 4 bases and J 4 bases, leaving 11 bases between the germline ends. This CDR3 is built from 13 residues. Germline CDR1 is SQVTM and CDR2 is ANQGSEA. Here the CDR3 DNA reads TGCAGCGTTGTTGTGCAGCCTAATCAGCCCCAGCATTTT. Residues: CSVVVQPNQPQHF.

The chain joins TRBV7-2 to TRBJ2-3; TRBD2 matches at 7 bases. The CDR3 length is 22 residues. Trimming took 5 bases from V and 10 from J; bases not matched to a gene: 36. Germline loops: CDR1 SGHTA, CDR2 FQGNSA. The CDR3: CASSIHGPVLAGDPLPIDSQYF. The CDR3 DNA reads as TGTGCCAGCAGCATCCACGGTCCGGTTTTGGCGGGAGACCCCCTCCCCATCGACTCGCAGTATTTT.

The sample holds many counts of this clonotype. The chain is built from TRBV5-1 and TRBJ2-2, with D unresolved. The CDR3 spans 15 residues. Trimming removed 0 bases from V and 1 base from J, with 7 bases in between. Germline CDR1 is SGHRS and CDR2 is YFSETQ. CDR3 sequence (DNA): TGCGCCAGCAGCTTGGCCGTCGGGAACACCGGGGAGCTGTTTTTT. Protein sequence: CASSLAVGNTGELFF.

This clonotype came up a few times. V usage is TRBV4-3 and J usage is TRBJ1-2, with D maybe TRBD1 (5 bases). Per germline, CDR1 LGHNA and CDR2 YSLEER. CDR3 length: 14 residues. Trimming shortened V by 0 bases and J by 5 bases, and 10 bases separated the two germline ends. The CDR3 DNA reads as TGCGCCAGCAGCCAAGAGAAGGACAATTATGGCTACACCTTC. Translated: CASSQEKDNYGYTF.